This T cell receptor (beta chain) was documented in a study of T cells in localized non-small cell lung cancer. Study-wide findings and caveats: Uninvolved neighboring lung showed the greatest T cell clonality, exceeding tumor. In adjacent lung appeared a median around 57 of the top 100 tumor clones. Sequence data derive from only one tumor region, so heterogeneity remains possible. Overall survival was longer when the density of T cells in the blood was higher.

As for this clone: No antigen is known for it.

V lost 5 bases and J lost 2; bases outside the gene matches: 6. Germline CDR1 is KGHSH and CDR2 is LQKENI. There are 15 residues in the CDR3. The method was immunoSEQ multiplex PCR; TCRdb's version includes in-frame clones alone and lacks a portion of them. The sample carries roughly 30,000 clones, about 87% recorded once. This TCR came from a woman between 18 and 50 years old with stage I lung adenocarcinoma. The V call is TRBV18, the J call TRBJ1-5, with 7 bases fitting TRBD1. The sequencing used peripheral blood, collected before any cancer treatment. CDR3 in DNA: TGTGCCAGCTCATCAAGACAGGGCCGCAATCAGCCCCAGCATTTT. Its translation is CASSSRQGRNQPQHF.